These 14 T cell receptor beta chains were all obtained from the same sample, sequenced in a study of T cell repertoires in cytomegalovirus infection. TCRdb passed the reads through MiXCR, listing each CDR3 protein once. The sample carries approximately 910,000 distinct CDR3 sequences, roughly 30% recorded once. These receptors lack a known antigen. The source material was cultured CD8+ T cells from PBMCs, sampled from culture after CMV antigen stimulation. All receptors derive from a human donor in good health (CMV status not recorded). Some clones in this sample may be carry-over from other donors' samples.

The gene calls are TRBV27 and TRBJ2-7; 8 positions match TRBD2. J gave up 4 bases and V 8 bases, and 16 bases lay outside the gene matches. In germline, CDR1 is MNHEY, CDR2 SMNVEV (reference sequence). The length of the CDR3 is 16 residues. CDR3 sequence reads: CASSPGGAAAFYEQYF. The CDR3 DNA sequence: TGTGCCAGCTCCCCCGGGGGGGCCGCAGCTTTTTACGAGCAGTACTTC.

This clonotype was seen a handful of times. J is TRBJ2-1 and V is TRBV6-5; no definite D call. The CDR3 has 13 amino acids. Germline values: CDR1 MNHEY, CDR2 SVGAGI. Trimming shortened V by 2 bases and J by 8 bases, and 10 bases separated the two germline ends. CDR3 DNA sequence: TGTGCCAGCAGTTACGGGCTATTCTATGAGCAGTTCTTC. As protein: CASSYGLFYEQFF.

The chain carries TRBV6-1 and TRBJ1-5; no reliable D call. Deletions cut 4 bases from V and 1 base from J, with 11 bases between. The germline gives CDR1 MNHNS, CDR2 SASEGT. The CDR3 is 15 amino acids. The CDR3 protein is CASSAPPWSNQPQHF. CDR3 nucleotides: TGTGCCAGCAGTGCGCCCCCGTGGAGCAATCAGCCCCAGCATTTT.

This clonotype has ten or more counts. The rearrangement links TRBV6-1 to TRBJ2-5; D perhaps matches TRBD1 (6 bases). Trimming removed 0 bases from V and 3 bases from J, with 11 bases in between. CDR1 and CDR2 from the germline V gene are MNHNS and SASEGT. This CDR3 is built from 15 residues. The DNA for the CDR3 is TGTGCCAGCAGTGAAGCGCAACGGACAGAAGAGACCCAGTACTTC. Translated, it gives CASSEAQRTEETQYF.

The V gene is TRBV14, the J gene TRBJ2-5; D might be TRBD1 (6 bases). The CDR3 spans 13 residues. V was shortened by 4 bases and J by 5 bases, with 11 bases between the two germline ends. From germline, CDR1 is SGHDN and CDR2 FVKESK. CDR3 nucleotide sequence: TGTGCCAGCAGCCTCCGGACAGCTGAGACCCAGTACTTC. Encoded protein: CASSLRTAETQYF.

J is TRBJ2-5 and V is TRBV12-5; 8 bases align to TRBD1. Germline CDR1 is LGHNT and CDR2 is FRNRAP. The CDR3 runs 15 residues. V was pared by 6 bases and J by 5 bases, with 11 bases of the junction left unmatched. In DNA, the CDR3 is TGTGCTAGTGGATATAATCCGACAGGGGCCGAGACCCAGTACTTC. It is translated as CASGYNPTGAETQYF.

The chain uses TRBV28 and TRBJ1-1; the D is unclear. CDR1 and CDR2 from the germline V gene are MDHEN and SYDVKM. This CDR3 is built from 15 residues. Trimming left V 5 bases short and J 3 bases short, with 16 bases between. The CDR3 loop is CASSPTAGVHTEAFF. In DNA form, the CDR3 reads TGTGCCAGCAGTCCTACGGCGGGTGTTCACACTGAAGCTTTCTTT.

This clonotype was seen only once. The chain employs TRBV2 and TRBJ2-1; no clear D gene. Trimming removed 1 base at V and 0 bases at J, with 4 bases between. The CDR3 has 14 residues. Germline lookup yields CDR1 SNHLY and CDR2 FYNNEI. CDR3 sequence reads: CASSEGPSYNEQFF. The CDR3, as DNA: TGTGCCAGCAGTGAAGGTCCCTCCTACAATGAGCAGTTCTTC. The full variable domain, rest sourced from reference TRBV2 and TRBJ2-1, is EPEVTQTPSHQVTQMGQEVILRCVPISNHLYFYWYRQILGQKVEFLVSFYNNEISEKSEIFDDQFSVERPDGSNFTLKIRSTKLEDSAMYFCASSEGPSYNEQFFGPGTRLTVL.

The gene calls are TRBV10-3 and TRBJ1-1; D unclear. CDR1 is ENHRY, CDR2 SYGVKD, per germline. CDR3 length equals 15 residues. Trimming removed 6 bases from V and 0 bases from J, with 14 bases in between. In DNA form, the CDR3 reads TGTGCCATCAGGGAAGCGGGAGGGATGAACACTGAAGCTTTCTTT. Its translation is CAIREAGGMNTEAFF.

This clonotype was found a few times. The chain links TRBV6-1 to TRBJ2-1; a possible D gene is TRBD1 (6 bases). Germline-derived CDR1 and CDR2 are MNHNS and SASEGT. The ends were cut back, 5 bases at V and 0 bases at J, with 11 bases in the middle. The CDR3 spans 15 residues. The DNA for the CDR3 is TGTGCCAGCAGTCAAGGACAGAGCTCCTACAATGAGCAGTTCTTC. This gives the protein CASSQGQSSYNEQFF.

The gene calls are TRBV13 and TRBJ1-1, with D tentatively TRBD1 (6 bases). Trimming removed 0 bases from V and 6 bases from J, with 20 bases in between. This CDR3 region has 17 residues. Per the germline V gene, CDR1 is PRHDT and CDR2 is FYEKMQ (reference sequence). The CDR3 nucleotides read TGTGCCAGCAGCTTAGGGCGGGGGCCTCGGTGGATGGCTGAAGCTTTCTTT. It codes for CASSLGRGPRWMAEAFF.

This clonotype was seen more than once but under ten times. The chain combines TRBV7-9 with TRBJ1-2; the D gene is possibly TRBD1 (6 bases). Per germline, CDR1 SEHNR and CDR2 FQNEAQ (reference sequence). The CDR3 spans 14 residues. V shed 4 bases and J shed 7 bases, with 16 bases lying between them. The CDR3 region has the DNA TGTGCCAGCAGCTCGGACTTTCAAGGGGGTGGCTACACCTTC. Its translation: CASSSDFQGGGYTF.

There are a few counts of this clonotype. V is TRBV28 and J is TRBJ1-5; D is ambiguous. Trimming removed 2 bases at V and 2 bases at J, with 13 bases between. Per germline, CDR1 MDHEN and CDR2 SYDVKM. CDR3 length equals 16 residues. CDR3 sequence: CASSLSLGFGNQPQHF. The CDR3 DNA follows: TGTGCCAGCAGTTTAAGTTTAGGGTTCGGCAATCAGCCCCAGCATTTT.

Many counts were recorded for this clonotype. This chain connects TRBV7-8 to TRBJ2-7; tentatively, D is TRBD2 (5 bases). Germline V gene lookup returns CDR1 SGHVS and CDR2 FQNEAQ. Deletions cut 5 bases from V and 1 base from J, with 15 bases between. The CDR3 is 15 amino acids. This CDR3 is CASSQSSGVSYEQYF. The DNA for the CDR3 is TGTGCCAGCAGCCAGTCCTCCGGGGTTTCCTACGAGCAGTACTTC.